The source of this T cell receptor beta chain is a study of blood T cell repertoires in COVID-19. Overall study context: Material from acute and convalescent COVID-19 was sourced from the United States, Italy and Spain. Sources were T cells, B-cell-depleted T cells, or PBMCs; the material itself was cDNA or gDNA.

Per the authors' pipeline: Reference gene primer amplification yielded estimated nucleated cell counts. Sequenced by immunoSEQ multiplex PCR; TCRdb stores in-frame clones only, minus some. From that table come the V and J calls and clone size; the DNA was used to work out D and trimming. This table holds about 250,000 clones, approximately 90% found once. Trimming took off 3 bases at V and 1 base at J, with 10 bases between the two ends. Germline V gene data show CDR1 as SGDLS and CDR2 as YYNGEE. The CDR3 extends over 14 amino acids. Sequencing used peripheral blood. The sequence came from a woman aged 40 to 50 who had recovered from COVID-19. The chain uses TRBV9 and TRBJ1-1; possibly TRBD1 for D (6 bases). This CDR3 is CASSARQANTEAFF. In DNA, the CDR3 is TGTGCCAGCAGCGCTAGACAGGCGAACACTGAAGCTTTCTTT. Full variable domain (outside the CDR3, taken from reference TRBV9 and TRBJ1-1): DSGVTQTPKHLITATGQRVTLRCSPRSGDLSVYWYQQSLDQGLQFLIQYYNGEERAKGNILERFSAQQFPDLHSELNLSSLELGDSALYFCASSARQANTEAFFGQGTRLTVV.